These T cell receptor beta chains were read from a single sample in a study of cytomegalovirus exposure and HLA in healthy donors. Assay: immunoSEQ multiplex PCR; the TCRdb copy retains only in-frame clones and omits some. The table has approximately 120,000 clones, about 88% seen once. Sequenced input: PBMCs. Receptors were obtained from a woman between 18 and 29 years old in good health and CMV-seronegative. CDR3s include the opening cysteine and the closing phenylalanine or tryptophan. A D gene is named only where the DNA matches it firmly. Size values are once, few and many counts, or a class for expanded clones, and some rows have none.

NA	TRBV28	TRBJ2-3	NA	CASRTGVGPVSSTDTQYF	TGTGCCAGCAGAACCGGGGTAGGACCGGTCTCTAGCACAGATACGCAGTATTTT
NA	TRBV6-5	TRBJ2-7	TRBD1	CASRRGQATYEQYF	TGTGCCAGCAGGAGGGGACAGGCGACCTACGAGCAGTACTTC
NA	TRBV5-6	TRBJ1-5	TRBD1	CASSWGTGANQPQHF	TGTGCCAGCAGCTGGGGGACAGGGGCCAATCAGCCCCAGCATTTT
NA	TRBV11-2	TRBJ2-7	TRBD2	CASSLTGTRIGEQYF	TGTGCCAGCAGCTTAACCGGGACTAGAATCGGCGAGCAGTACTTC
NA	TRBV5-6	TRBJ2-7	TRBD1	CASSLLGQNSYEQYF	TGTGCCAGCAGCTTACTGGGACAGAACTCCTACGAGCAGTACTTC
once	TRBV15	TRBJ2-1	TRBD2	CATSIEAELAPLDEQFF	TGTGCCACCAGTATCGAGGCCGAACTAGCGCCCCTGGATGAGCAGTTCTTC
once	TRBV2	TRBJ2-5	NA	CASSEKGRGETQYF	TGTGCCAGCAGTGAAAAGGGCCGAGGGGAGACCCAGTACTTC
once	TRBV7-8	TRBJ2-2	NA	CASSPPHQGNTGELFF	TGTGCCAGCAGCCCCCCCCACCAGGGGAACACCGGGGAGCTGTTTTTT
NA	TRBV5-4	TRBJ2-1	TRBD1	CASSSPSGGPYNEQFF	TGTGCCAGCAGCTCCCCCTCAGGGGGCCCTTACAATGAGCAGTTCTTC
NA	TRBV4-3	TRBJ1-5	NA	CASSQEAWAKSNQPQHF	TGCGCCAGCAGCCAAGAGGCTTGGGCTAAGAGCAATCAGCCCCAGCATTTT
NA	TRBV28	TRBJ2-3	TRBD2	CASSYEGLAGGPDTQYF	TGTGCCAGCAGCTACGAGGGACTAGCGGGAGGCCCCGATACGCAGTATTTT
once	TRBV7-9	TRBJ2-7	NA	CASSLSQGSRSYEQYF	TGTGCCAGCAGCTTATCCCAGGGTAGTAGGTCCTACGAGCAGTACTTC
NA	TRBV7-9	TRBJ2-7	NA	CASSISTGYEQYF	TGTGCCAGCAGCATATCGACAGGATACGAGCAGTACTTC
NA	TRBV30	TRBJ1-5	NA	CAWSVPSGYQPQHF	TGTGCCTGGAGTGTACCCTCGGGATATCAGCCCCAGCATTTT
few	TRBV4-3	TRBJ1-6	NA	CASSLRTGPESPLHF	TGCGCCAGCAGCCTAAGAACAGGGCCGGAATCACCCCTCCACTTT
NA	TRBV19	TRBJ2-3	NA	CASRRKGENRNTQYF	TGTGCCAGTAGGAGGAAGGGGGAAAATCGTAATACGCAGTATTTT
few	TRBV4-3	TRBJ1-5	TRBD1	CASSPGQGWQPQHF	TGCGCCAGCAGCCCGGGACAGGGGTGGCAGCCCCAGCATTTT
NA	TRBV5-4	TRBJ2-5	TRBD2	CASSLAQRGQETQYF	TGTGCCAGCAGCTTGGCCCAGCGGGGACAAGAGACCCAGTACTTC
many	TRBV5-4	TRBJ2-7	TRBD2	CASSLDPSGSFDEQYF	TGTGCCAGCAGCTTGGATCCCAGCGGGAGTTTCGACGAGCAGTACTTC
NA	TRBV11-1	TRBJ2-7	TRBD1	CASSPPDRESYEQYF	TGTGCCAGCAGCCCGCCCGACAGGGAGTCCTACGAGCAGTACTTC
few	TRBV2	TRBJ2-7	NA	CASSAGYEQYF	TGTGCCAGCAGTGCAGGCTACGAGCAGTACTTC
NA	TRBV7-9	TRBJ2-1	TRBD2	CASSRRFLAGGGNEQFF	TGTGCCAGCAGCCGTAGGTTCCTAGCGGGCGGGGGCAATGAGCAGTTCTTC
few	TRBV7-9	TRBJ2-5	TRBD2	CASSLGLRGGIQETQYF	TGTGCCAGCAGCTTAGGGTTGCGCGGGGGAATACAAGAGACCCAGTACTTC
few	TRBV9	TRBJ1-2	TRBD1	CASSVGSGGNYGYTF	TGTGCCAGCAGCGTGGGTTCAGGGGGGAACTATGGCTACACCTTC
once	TRBV18	TRBJ2-7	NA	CASSPGTSAYEQYF	TGTGCCAGCTCACCAGGGACTTCAGCCTACGAGCAGTACTTC
NA	TRBV5-4	TRBJ2-1	NA	CASSGVQGFSYNEQFF	TGTGCCAGCAGCGGGGTACAGGGATTTTCGTACAATGAGCAGTTCTTC
NA	TRBV7-2	TRBJ1-1	NA	CASSLTAGTEAFF	TGTGCCAGCAGCTTAACGGCGGGCACTGAAGCTTTCTTT
NA	TRBV6-1	TRBJ2-7	NA	CASTPAGVKWYEQYF	TGTGCCAGCACCCCGGCAGGGGTAAAATGGTACGAGCAGTACTTC
NA	TRBV7-3	TRBJ2-2	TRBD1	CASSSTAGGNGELFF	TGTGCCAGCAGCTCCACGGCAGGGGGCAACGGGGAGCTGTTTTTT
NA	TRBV4-3	TRBJ2-3	NA	CASSQAPEGADTQYF	TGCGCCAGCAGCCAAGCCCCGGAGGGTGCAGATACGCAGTATTTT
few	TRBV11-2	TRBJ2-7	NA	CASSWPGYEQYF	TGTGCCAGCAGCTGGCCGGGCTACGAGCAGTACTTC
NA	TRBV27	TRBJ2-2	NA	CASSSGTSNTGELFF	TGTGCCAGCAGTTCCGGGACATCGAACACCGGGGAGCTGTTTTTT
NA	TRBV20-1	TRBJ2-7	NA	CSATPSGEQYF	TGCAGTGCGACCCCGTCGGGCGAGCAGTACTTC
NA	TRBV7-2	TRBJ2-7	NA	CASSFAGPSYEQYF	TGTGCCAGCAGCTTCGCAGGTCCGTCCTACGAGCAGTACTTC
NA	TRBV30	TRBJ2-7	NA	CAWVRDGLSSSYEQYF	TGTGCCTGGGTAAGAGATGGACTATCAAGTTCCTACGAGCAGTACTTC
NA	TRBV28	TRBJ2-1	TRBD1	CASIHRGRGGRNEQFF	TGTGCCAGCATACACAGGGGGCGGGGCGGCCGCAATGAGCAGTTCTTC
NA	TRBV5-6	TRBJ2-2	NA	CASSLEGFGGELFF	TGTGCCAGCAGCTTGGAGGGGTTCGGCGGGGAGCTGTTTTTT
NA	TRBV14	TRBJ2-4	TRBD2	CASSQALLAIQYF	TGTGCCAGCAGCCAAGCGTTACTAGCGATTCAGTACTTC
NA	TRBV19	TRBJ2-7	TRBD1	CASSIGQGSYEQYF	TGTGCCAGTAGTATAGGACAGGGATCCTACGAGCAGTACTTC
NA	TRBV6-1	TRBJ2-7	TRBD1	CASLSGTGYYEQYF	TGTGCCAGCTTGTCCGGGACAGGGTACTACGAGCAGTACTTC
NA	TRBV15	TRBJ2-5	TRBD1	CATSTYRGETQYF	TGTGCCACCAGTACCTACAGGGGAGAGACCCAGTACTTC
NA	TRBV27	TRBJ2-7	TRBD1	CASTRRDSRGYEQYF	TGTGCCAGCACCCGAAGGGACAGTAGGGGGTACGAGCAGTACTTC
NA	TRBV19	TRBJ2-7	TRBD1	CASSAAGQGPYEQYF	TGTGCCAGTAGTGCCGCGGGACAGGGGCCATACGAGCAGTACTTC
NA	TRBV27	TRBJ2-1	TRBD1	CAPPRTGKNNEQFF	TGTGCTCCCCCTCGGACAGGGAAAAACAATGAGCAGTTCTTC
NA	TRBV5-8	TRBJ2-7	NA	CASSLPRGTPRTQYF	TGTGCCAGCAGCTTGCCCCGCGGGACGCCGAGGACGCAGTACTTC
NA	TRBV28	TRBJ2-5	NA	CASSLGASGTQYF	TGTGCCAGCAGTTTGGGGGCTTCGGGGACCCAGTACTTC
NA	TRBV5-4	TRBJ1-2	TRBD1	CASSPQGDRGYGYTF	TGTGCCAGCAGCCCACAAGGGGACAGGGGCTATGGCTACACCTTC
NA	TRBV6-1	TRBJ1-5	NA	CASSEGGGQPQHF	TGTGCCAGCAGTGAAGGGGGAGGTCAGCCCCAGCATTTT
NA	TRBV13	TRBJ2-2	NA	CASSSMGRRYPSTGELFF	TGTGCCAGCAGCTCAATGGGGAGGAGGTATCCGAGCACCGGGGAGCTGTTTTTT
NA	TRBV11-3	TRBJ2-1	TRBD1	CASSQQGEAYNEQFF	TGTGCCAGCAGCCAACAGGGGGAGGCCTACAATGAGCAGTTCTTC
NA	TRBV28	TRBJ2-1	TRBD2	CASSLKTSGRNEQFF	TGTGCCAGCAGCCTAAAGACTAGCGGGAGAAATGAGCAGTTCTTC
NA	TRBV9	TRBJ2-2	NA	CASSPTRGGELFF	TGTGCCAGCAGCCCGACTAGAGGCGGGGAGCTGTTTTTT
NA	TRBV15	TRBJ2-7	TRBD1	CATSRSDRDRGPMTAYEQYF	TGTGCCACCAGCAGATCCGACAGGGACAGGGGGCCCATGACGGCCTACGAGCAGTACTTC
NA	TRBV7-9	TRBJ2-5	TRBD1	CASSYYRGQETQYF	TGTGCCAGCAGCTATTACAGGGGGCAGGAGACCCAGTACTTC
NA	TRBV11-2	TRBJ1-6	NA	CASSLDLTQINSPLHF	TGTGCCAGCAGCTTAGATCTGACACAGATAAATTCACCCCTCCACTTT